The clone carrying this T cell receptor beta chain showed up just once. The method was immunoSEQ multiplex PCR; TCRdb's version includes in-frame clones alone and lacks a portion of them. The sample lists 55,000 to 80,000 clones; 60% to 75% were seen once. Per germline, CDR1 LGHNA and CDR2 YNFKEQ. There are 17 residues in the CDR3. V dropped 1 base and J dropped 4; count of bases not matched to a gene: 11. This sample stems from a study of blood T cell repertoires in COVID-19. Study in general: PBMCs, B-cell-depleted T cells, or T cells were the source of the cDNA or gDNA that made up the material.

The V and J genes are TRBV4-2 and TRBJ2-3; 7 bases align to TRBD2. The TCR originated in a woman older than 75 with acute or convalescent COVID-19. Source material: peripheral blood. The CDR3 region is CASSQVSSGQGADTQYF. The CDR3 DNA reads TGTGCCAGCAGCCAAGTGTCTAGCGGTCAAGGTGCAGATACGCAGTATTTT.